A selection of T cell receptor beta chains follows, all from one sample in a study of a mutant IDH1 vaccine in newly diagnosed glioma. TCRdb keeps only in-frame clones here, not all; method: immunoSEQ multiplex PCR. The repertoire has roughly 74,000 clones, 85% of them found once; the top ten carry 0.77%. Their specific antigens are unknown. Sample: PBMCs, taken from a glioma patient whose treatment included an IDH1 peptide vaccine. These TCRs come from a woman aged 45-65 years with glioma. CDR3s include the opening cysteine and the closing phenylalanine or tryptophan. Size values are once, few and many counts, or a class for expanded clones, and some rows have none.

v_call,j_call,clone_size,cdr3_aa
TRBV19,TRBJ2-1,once,CASSMTSGSYNEQFF
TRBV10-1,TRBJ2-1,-,CASGDSRVGPSNEQFF
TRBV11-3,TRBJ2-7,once,CASSPRGSSYEQYF
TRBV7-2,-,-,CASSLGVSRGYEQYF
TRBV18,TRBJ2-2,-,CASSPPPGELFF
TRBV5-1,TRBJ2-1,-,CASSFAHEQFF
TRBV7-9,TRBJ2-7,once,CASSFPSGRLYEQYF
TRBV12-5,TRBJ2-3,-,CASGLGLAGITDTQYF
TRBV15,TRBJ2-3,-,CATSLGQGFADTQYF
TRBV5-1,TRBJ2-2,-,CASSSQTGGYTGELFF
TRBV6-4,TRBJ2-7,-,CASSVRTIGFVRGQYF
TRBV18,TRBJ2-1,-,CASSPTGTSYEQFF
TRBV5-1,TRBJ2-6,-,CASSLAGSFSGANVLTF
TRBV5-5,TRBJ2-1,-,CASSSASYNEQFF
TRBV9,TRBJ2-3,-,CASSVEASGRRGNTQYF